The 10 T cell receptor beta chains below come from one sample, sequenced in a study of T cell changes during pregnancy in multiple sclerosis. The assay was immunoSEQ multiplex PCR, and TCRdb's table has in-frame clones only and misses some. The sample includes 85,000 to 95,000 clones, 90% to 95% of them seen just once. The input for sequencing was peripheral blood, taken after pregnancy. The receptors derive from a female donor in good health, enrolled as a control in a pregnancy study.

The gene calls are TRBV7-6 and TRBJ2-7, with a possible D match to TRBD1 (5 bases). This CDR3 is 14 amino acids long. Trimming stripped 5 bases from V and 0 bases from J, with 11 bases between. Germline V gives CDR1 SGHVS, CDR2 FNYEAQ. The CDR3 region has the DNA TGTGCCAGCAGCCAAAGGACAAACTCCTACGAGCAGTACTTC. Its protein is CASSQRTNSYEQYF. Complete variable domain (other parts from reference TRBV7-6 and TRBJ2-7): GAGVSQSPRYKVTKRGQDVALRCDPISGHVSLYWYRQALGQGPEFLTYFNYEAQQDKSGLPNDRFSAERPEGSISTLTIQRTEQRDSAMYRCASSQRTNSYEQYFGPGTRLTVT.

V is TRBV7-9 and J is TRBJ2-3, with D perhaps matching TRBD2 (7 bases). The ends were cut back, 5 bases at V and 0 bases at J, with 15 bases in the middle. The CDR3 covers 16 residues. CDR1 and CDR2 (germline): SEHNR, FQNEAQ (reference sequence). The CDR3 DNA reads TGTGCCAGCAGCCCCGAAGGGGGGGGGAGCACAGATACGCAGTATTTT. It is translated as CASSPEGGGSTDTQYF.

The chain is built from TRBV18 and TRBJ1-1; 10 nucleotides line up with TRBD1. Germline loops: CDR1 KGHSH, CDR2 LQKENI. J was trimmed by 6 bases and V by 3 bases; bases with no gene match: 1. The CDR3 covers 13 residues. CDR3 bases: TGTGCCAGCTCACCCGGACAGGGGGCTGAAGCTTTCTTT. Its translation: CASSPGQGAEAFF.

CDR3 coding DNA: TGTGCCAGCAGTCTGAGGAGCTACTCTGGGGCCAACGTCCTGACTTTC. Residues: CASSLRSYSGANVLTF. The V gene is TRBV11-1, the J gene TRBJ2-6; the D is unclear. Trimming cost V 6 bases and J 0 bases, with 12 bases left between them. The CDR3 sequence is 16 residues long. Germline loops: CDR1 SGHAT, CDR2 FQDESV (reference sequence).

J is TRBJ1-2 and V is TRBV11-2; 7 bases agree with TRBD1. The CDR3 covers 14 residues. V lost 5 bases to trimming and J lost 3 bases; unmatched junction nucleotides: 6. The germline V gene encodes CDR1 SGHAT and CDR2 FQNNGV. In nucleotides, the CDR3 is TGTGCCAGCAGCGGCCGACAGGGCGACTATGGCTACACCTTC. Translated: CASSGRQGDYGYTF.

The CDR3 DNA is TGTGCCAGCAGACCCTGGACAGGAAACTATGGCTACACCTTC. Protein sequence: CASRPWTGNYGYTF. The chain is built from TRBV6-6 and TRBJ1-2; TRBD1 agrees at 7 bases. The V gene end was trimmed by 6 bases and the J gene end by 2 bases; junction bases not matched to a gene: 6. CDR3 size: 14 residues. The germline V gene has CDR1 MNHNY and CDR2 SVGAGI (reference sequence).

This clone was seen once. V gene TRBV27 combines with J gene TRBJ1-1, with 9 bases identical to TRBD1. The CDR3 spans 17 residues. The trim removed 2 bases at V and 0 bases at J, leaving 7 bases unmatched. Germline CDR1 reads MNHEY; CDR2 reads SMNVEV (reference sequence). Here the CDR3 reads CASSLGTGLHMNTEAFF. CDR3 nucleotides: TGTGCCAGCAGTTTAGGGACAGGGCTTCACATGAACACTGAAGCTTTCTTT.

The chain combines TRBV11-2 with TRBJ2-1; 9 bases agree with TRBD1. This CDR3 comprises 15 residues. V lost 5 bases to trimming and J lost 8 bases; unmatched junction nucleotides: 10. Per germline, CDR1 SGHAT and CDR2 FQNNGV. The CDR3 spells CASSLRTGGQYEQFF. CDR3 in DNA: TGTGCCAGCAGCCTCCGAACAGGGGGCCAATATGAGCAGTTCTTC.

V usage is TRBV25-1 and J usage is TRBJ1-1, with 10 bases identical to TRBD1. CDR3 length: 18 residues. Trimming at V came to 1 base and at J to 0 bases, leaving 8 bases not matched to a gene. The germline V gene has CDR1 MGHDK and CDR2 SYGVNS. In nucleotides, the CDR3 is TGTGCCAGCAGTGAATGGGGACAGGGGCTTCTGGTGAACACTGAAGCTTTCTTT. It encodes CASSEWGQGLLVNTEAFF.

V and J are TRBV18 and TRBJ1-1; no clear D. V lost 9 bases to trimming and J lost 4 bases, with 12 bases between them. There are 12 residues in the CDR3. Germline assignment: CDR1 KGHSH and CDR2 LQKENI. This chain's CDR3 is CASRDGSTEAFF. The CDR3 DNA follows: TGTGCCAGTCGGGATGGGAGCACTGAAGCTTTCTTT.